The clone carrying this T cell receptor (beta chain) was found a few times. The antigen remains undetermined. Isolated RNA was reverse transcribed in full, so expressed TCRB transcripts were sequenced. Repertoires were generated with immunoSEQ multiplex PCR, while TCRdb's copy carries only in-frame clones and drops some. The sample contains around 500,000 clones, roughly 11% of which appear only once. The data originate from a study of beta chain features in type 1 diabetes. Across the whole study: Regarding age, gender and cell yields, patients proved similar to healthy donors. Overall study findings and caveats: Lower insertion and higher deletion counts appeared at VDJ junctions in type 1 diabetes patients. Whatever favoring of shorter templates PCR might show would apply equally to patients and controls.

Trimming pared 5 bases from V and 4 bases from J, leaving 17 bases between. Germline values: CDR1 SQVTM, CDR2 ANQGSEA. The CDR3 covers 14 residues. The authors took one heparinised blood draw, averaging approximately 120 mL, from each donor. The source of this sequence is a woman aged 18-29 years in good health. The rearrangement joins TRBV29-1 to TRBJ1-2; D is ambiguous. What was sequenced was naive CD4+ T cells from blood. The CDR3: CSVPGEDIFYGYTF. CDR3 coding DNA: TGCAGCGTTCCCGGGGAAGATATATTCTATGGCTACACCTTC.